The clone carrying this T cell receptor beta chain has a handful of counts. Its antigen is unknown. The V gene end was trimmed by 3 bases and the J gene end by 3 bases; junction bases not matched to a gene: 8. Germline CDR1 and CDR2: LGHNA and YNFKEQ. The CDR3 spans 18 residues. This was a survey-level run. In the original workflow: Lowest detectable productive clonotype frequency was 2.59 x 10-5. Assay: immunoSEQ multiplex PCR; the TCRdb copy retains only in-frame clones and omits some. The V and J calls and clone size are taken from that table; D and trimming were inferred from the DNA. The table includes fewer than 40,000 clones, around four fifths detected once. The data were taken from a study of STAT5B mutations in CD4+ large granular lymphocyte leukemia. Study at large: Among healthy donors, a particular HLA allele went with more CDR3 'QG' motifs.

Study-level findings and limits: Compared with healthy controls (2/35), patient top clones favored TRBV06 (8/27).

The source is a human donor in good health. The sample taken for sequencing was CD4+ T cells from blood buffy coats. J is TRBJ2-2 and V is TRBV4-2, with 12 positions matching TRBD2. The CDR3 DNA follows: TGTGCCAGCAGCCAGAGGCCAGGGACTAGCGGGTACACCGGGGAGCTGTTTTTT. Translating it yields CASSQRPGTSGYTGELFF.